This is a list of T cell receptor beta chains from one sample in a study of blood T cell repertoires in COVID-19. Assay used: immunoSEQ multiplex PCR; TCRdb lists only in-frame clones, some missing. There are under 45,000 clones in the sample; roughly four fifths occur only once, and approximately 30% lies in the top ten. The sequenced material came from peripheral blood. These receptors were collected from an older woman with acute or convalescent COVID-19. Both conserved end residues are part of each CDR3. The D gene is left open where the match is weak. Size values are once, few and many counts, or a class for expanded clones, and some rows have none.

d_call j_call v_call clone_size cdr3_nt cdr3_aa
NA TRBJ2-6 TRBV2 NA TGTGCCAGCATGGGAGCGTGGGAAGTCTCTGGGGCCAACGTCCTGACTTTC CASMGAWEVSGANVLTF
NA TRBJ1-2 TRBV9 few TGTGCCAGCAGCGCCAACCAGCAAGGAGAAGGCTATGGCTACACCTTC CASSANQQGEGYGYTF
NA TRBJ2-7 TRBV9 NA TGTGCCAGCAGCGTTAGGAGGTGGTCCTACGAGCAGTACTTC CASSVRRWSYEQYF
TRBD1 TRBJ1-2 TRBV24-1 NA TGTGCCACCAGTGATCCGGGACAGGGGTATGGCTACACCTTC CATSDPGQGYGYTF
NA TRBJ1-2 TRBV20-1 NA TGCAGTGCTAGGAGAGGGTATGGCTACACCTTC CSARRGYGYTF
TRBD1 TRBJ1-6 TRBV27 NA TGTGCCAGCAGTGCCCCGGACAGGGCTTCACCCCTCCACTTT CASSAPDRASPLHF
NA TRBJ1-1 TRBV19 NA TGTGCCAGTAAGATCGGGAACACTGAAGCTTTCTTT CASKIGNTEAFF
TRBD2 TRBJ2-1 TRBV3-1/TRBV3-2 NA TGTGCCAGCAGCCACCCTAGCGGGAAGTCGTCCTACAATGAGCAGTTCTTC CASSHPSGKSSYNEQFF
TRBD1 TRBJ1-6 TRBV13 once TGTGCCAGCAGCTTAGCAGGGGGTTCACCCCTCCACTTT CASSLAGGSPLHF
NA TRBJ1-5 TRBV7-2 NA TGTGCCAGCAGTTCAAGACAAAATCAGCCCCAGCATTTT CASSSRQNQPQHF
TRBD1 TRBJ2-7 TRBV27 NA TGTGCCAGCAGGCCCTGGGACAGTAGCTCCTACGAGCAGTACTTC CASRPWDSSSYEQYF
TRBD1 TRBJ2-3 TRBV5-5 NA TGTGCCAGCAGCTTAGGCTATCGGACAGGGATAGATACGCAGTATTTT CASSLGYRTGIDTQYF
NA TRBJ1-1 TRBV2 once TGTGCCAGCACCCCCGGGTCTCTGAACACTGAAGCTTTCTTT CASTPGSLNTEAFF
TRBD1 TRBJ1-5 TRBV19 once TGTGCCAGTACTCTCGGACAGGGAGAGCAGCCCCAGCATTTT CASTLGQGEQPQHF
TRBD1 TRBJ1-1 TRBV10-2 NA TGCGCCAGCAGTGACGGGACAGGGGAAGCTTTCTTT CASSDGTGEAFF
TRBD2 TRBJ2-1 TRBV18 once TGTGCCAGCTCACCACCGAGCGGGGGGAAACACAATGAGCAGTTCTTC CASSPPSGGKHNEQFF
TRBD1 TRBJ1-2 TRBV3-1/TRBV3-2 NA TGTGCCAGCAGCCATGGGGGACAGGGAGAAGGCTACACCTTC CASSHGGQGEGYTF
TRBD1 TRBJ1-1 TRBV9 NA TGTGCCAGCAGCGTAGTTCCCCGTAGACAGGGAATGAACACTGAAGCTTTCTTT CASSVVPRRQGMNTEAFF
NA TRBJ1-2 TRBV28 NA TGTGCCAGCAGTTCCGGGACTGGGAGGGTCTATGGCTACACCTTC CASSSGTGRVYGYTF
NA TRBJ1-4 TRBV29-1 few TGCAGCGTTGCACAGGAGAGTGAAAAACTGTTTTTT CSVAQESEKLFF
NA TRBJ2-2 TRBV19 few TGTGCCAGTAGTATTACAGGGAAGAACACCGGGGAGCTGTTTTTT CASSITGKNTGELFF
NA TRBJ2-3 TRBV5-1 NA TGCGCCAGCAGCTTGGCCCCACCCCAGCAGGGAAGCACAGATACGCAGTATTTT CASSLAPPQQGSTDTQYF
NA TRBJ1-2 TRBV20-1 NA TGCAGTGCTACCCATTTTTTCAGCACCTTC CSATHFFSTF
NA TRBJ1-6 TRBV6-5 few TGTGCCAGCTGGAGGGGGGGCGTCGGTTCACCCCTCCACTTT CASWRGGVGSPLHF
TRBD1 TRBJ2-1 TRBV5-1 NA TGCGCCAGCAGCTTGGGGGACAGTTACAATGAGCAGTTCTTC CASSLGDSYNEQFF
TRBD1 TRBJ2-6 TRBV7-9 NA TGTGCCAGCAGCCGGGACAGGGGGTTCTCTGGGGCCAACGTCCTGACTTTC CASSRDRGFSGANVLTF
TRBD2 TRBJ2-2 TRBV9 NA TGTGCCAGCAGCGTAGGGCTAAGCGGGAGGTCCACCGGGGAGCTGTTTTTT CASSVGLSGRSTGELFF
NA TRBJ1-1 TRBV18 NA TGTGCCAGCTCACCACTTGACACGATGAACACTGAAGCTTTCTTT CASSPLDTMNTEAFF
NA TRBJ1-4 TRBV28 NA TGTGCCAGCAGTTTAGGGCAGTTTAATGAAAAACTGTTTTTT CASSLGQFNEKLFF